A selection of T cell receptor beta chains follows, all from one sample in a study of T cell responses to AZD1222 COVID-19 vaccine. Assay: immunoSEQ multiplex PCR; the TCRdb copy retains only in-frame clones and omits some. Of roughly 140,000 clones in the sample, around 88% were seen once. The sequenced sample was peripheral blood, obtained on day 0 of MenACWY control vaccination. The receptors come from an adult in good health. Each CDR3 is given with its conserved first and last residue. D genes are given only for firm matches. Size tells how often a clone was seen (once, few, many) or the class of an expanded clone, and some rows leave it out.

TRBJ2-2,NA,TRBV15,NA,17,TGTGCCACCAGCAGAGATCCGGGTAGTAGGAACACCGGGGAGCTGTTTTTT,CATSRDPGSRNTGELFF
TRBJ2-2,NA,TRBV6-5,NA,14,TGTGCCAGCAGGACAGGCTTGTACACCGGGGAGCTGTTTTTT,CASRTGLYTGELFF
TRBJ2-1,NA,TRBV6-5,NA,14,TGTGCCAGCAGCTTTACTACAGGGAGGGATGAGCAGTTCTTC,CASSFTTGRDEQFF
TRBJ1-1,NA,TRBV18,NA,15,TGTGCCAGCTCACCAGTCGGAGGTAGAGGCACTGAAGCTTTCTTT,CASSPVGGRGTEAFF
TRBJ2-2,NA,TRBV10-3,NA,13,TGTGCCATCAATGGACAGCGCACCGGGGAGCTGTTTTTT,CAINGQRTGELFF
TRBJ2-2,NA,TRBV7-2,NA,14,TGTGCCAGCAGCCTTGGACTTTCCACCGGGGAGCTGTTTTTT,CASSLGLSTGELFF
TRBJ2-4,NA,TRBV19,NA,12,TGTGCCAGTAGTGCCGGCGGAAACATTCAGTACTTC,CASSAGGNIQYF
TRBJ2-2,TRBD1,TRBV14,few,15,TGTGCCAGCAGCTGGACAGGGGGAGGCACCGGGGAGCTGTTTTTT,CASSWTGGGTGELFF
TRBJ1-1,NA,TRBV5-1,NA,18,TGCGCCAGCAGCTTTAGGACTACACAGGGAGCAACGAACACTGAAGCTTTCTTT,CASSFRTTQGATNTEAFF
TRBJ1-6,TRBD1,TRBV18,NA,14,TGTGCCAGCTCGCCGGGACAGGGAGTATCACCCCTCCACTTT,CASSPGQGVSPLHF
TRBJ1-1,NA,TRBV11-3,NA,13,TGTGCCAGCAGTTCGGACAGAAACACTGAAGCTTTCTTT,CASSSDRNTEAFF
TRBJ1-2,TRBD1,TRBV6-5,NA,14,TGTGCCAGCAGTAGAATGGGACAGGGGGATGGCTACACCTTC,CASSRMGQGDGYTF
TRBJ2-7,TRBD1,TRBV5-4,NA,15,TGTGCCAGCAGCCCTCGGGACAGCAGCTCCTACGAGCAGTACTTC,CASSPRDSSSYEQYF
TRBJ1-3,NA,TRBV23-1,NA,15,TGCGCCAGCAGTCAAAAGCAGGCAGCGGGAAACACCATATATTTT,CASSQKQAAGNTIYF
TRBJ1-2,NA,TRBV15,once,12,TGTGCCACCAGTACCCGTAACTATGGCTACACCTTC,CATSTRNYGYTF
TRBJ2-3,TRBD2,TRBV24-1,once,17,TGTGCCACCAGTGAAAACTCGAGAGGGAGGGCCGCAGATACGCAGTATTTT,CATSENSRGRAADTQYF